The rows below give T cell receptor beta chains drawn from one sample of a study of T-cell memory formation after mild COVID-19. TCRdb independently ran MiXCR on the 5' RACE reads; one entry per CDR3 protein. The sample includes more than 250,000 distinct CDR3 sequences, 16% of them seen just once. Sequenced: PBMCs or a T cell subset sorted from them (not recorded which). The receptors were gathered from a man younger than 35 who had mild COVID-19 (a few samples of this study predate the infection). Cell type and time point are not known. CDR3s include the opening cysteine and the closing phenylalanine or tryptophan. D genes are given only for firm matches. Clone size is not always given. Where it is, it says once, few, many or a class for expanded clones.

d_call: .; j_call: TRBJ1-1; clone_size: few; v_call: TRBV4-2; cdr3_aa: CASSQEYYTEAFF; cdr3_nt: TGTGCCAGCAGCCAAGAGTATTACACTGAAGCTTTCTTT
d_call: .; j_call: TRBJ1-1; clone_size: few; v_call: TRBV7-9; cdr3_aa: CASSLQYTEAFF; cdr3_nt: TGTGCCAGCAGCTTACAGTACACTGAAGCTTTCTTT
d_call: .; j_call: TRBJ2-5; clone_size: few; v_call: TRBV20-1; cdr3_aa: CSASRAQETQYF; cdr3_nt: TGCAGTGCTAGTCGAGCACAAGAGACCCAGTACTTC
d_call: .; j_call: TRBJ1-4; clone_size: few; v_call: TRBV6-5; cdr3_aa: CASSYSTNRLFF; cdr3_nt: TGTGCCAGCAGTTACTCGACTAACAGGCTGTTTTTT
d_call: TRBD1; j_call: TRBJ1-2; clone_size: .; v_call: TRBV6-2/TRBV6-3; cdr3_aa: CASRAQGARVGGYTF; cdr3_nt: TGTGCCAGCAGGGCCCAGGGGGCGAGAGTCGGTGGCTACACCTTC
d_call: TRBD2; j_call: TRBJ2-3; clone_size: few; v_call: TRBV7-9; cdr3_aa: CASSRTGLADTDTQYF; cdr3_nt: TGTGCCAGCAGCCGGACCGGACTAGCTGACACAGATACGCAGTATTTT
d_call: .; j_call: TRBJ2-7; clone_size: many; v_call: TRBV7-9; cdr3_aa: CASSPGGQFYEQYF; cdr3_nt: TGTGCCAGCAGCCCGGGCGGACAGTTCTACGAGCAGTACTTC
d_call: TRBD1; j_call: TRBJ1-4; clone_size: .; v_call: TRBV15; cdr3_aa: CATSRDDRGGEKLFF; cdr3_nt: TGTGCCACCAGCAGAGATGACAGGGGGGGAGAAAAACTGTTTTTT
d_call: .; j_call: TRBJ2-3; clone_size: few; v_call: TRBV12-3/TRBV12-4; cdr3_aa: CASSSQETDTQYF; cdr3_nt: TGTGCCAGCAGTTCCCAGGAAACAGATACGCAGTATTTT
d_call: .; j_call: TRBJ1-2; clone_size: few; v_call: TRBV15; cdr3_aa: CATSRDSDTPLLYGYTF; cdr3_nt: TGTGCCACCAGCAGAGATTCGGACACCCCCTTGCTCTATGGCTACACCTTC
d_call: TRBD2; j_call: TRBJ2-1; clone_size: .; v_call: TRBV5-1; cdr3_aa: CASRQAGANYNEQFF; cdr3_nt: TGCGCCAGCAGGCAAGCGGGGGCGAACTACAATGAGCAGTTCTTC
d_call: .; j_call: TRBJ2-5; clone_size: many; v_call: TRBV5-1; cdr3_aa: CASSLVGSQETQYF; cdr3_nt: TGTGCCAGCAGTTTAGTGGGCAGCCAAGAGACCCAGTACTTC
d_call: .; j_call: TRBJ2-1; clone_size: many; v_call: TRBV10-2; cdr3_aa: CASSELFQGSYNEQFF; cdr3_nt: TGCGCCAGCAGTGAGCTATTCCAGGGTTCCTACAATGAGCAGTTCTTC
d_call: .; j_call: TRBJ2-3; clone_size: few; v_call: TRBV11-2; cdr3_aa: CASSLDGISYSTDTQYF; cdr3_nt: TGTGCCAGCAGCTTAGATGGGATCTCATATTCCACAGATACGCAGTATTTT
d_call: .; j_call: TRBJ2-7; clone_size: .; v_call: TRBV6-5; cdr3_aa: CASSRDRHEQYF; cdr3_nt: TGTGCCAGCAGCCGAGACAGACACGAGCAGTACTTC
d_call: .; j_call: TRBJ2-1; clone_size: few; v_call: TRBV7-8; cdr3_aa: CASSLVGRASSYNEQFF; cdr3_nt: TGTGCCAGCAGCTTAGTAGGTAGGGCCAGCTCCTACAATGAGCAGTTCTTC
d_call: .; j_call: TRBJ2-3; clone_size: .; v_call: TRBV7-8; cdr3_aa: CASSLLGGNADTQYF; cdr3_nt: TGTGCCAGCAGCTTATTAGGGGGGAACGCAGATACGCAGTATTTT
d_call: .; j_call: TRBJ2-7; clone_size: .; v_call: TRBV6-2/TRBV6-3; cdr3_aa: CASSYSPAGAYEQYF; cdr3_nt: TGTGCCAGCAGTTACAGTCCGGCAGGGGCCTACGAGCAGTACTTC
d_call: .; j_call: TRBJ1-1; clone_size: once; v_call: TRBV5-6; cdr3_aa: CASSWGTPAPGAFF; cdr3_nt: TGTGCCAGCAGCTGGGGGACACCTGCACCTGGAGCTTTCTTT
d_call: .; j_call: TRBJ1-4; clone_size: .; v_call: TRBV7-6; cdr3_aa: CASSLATGRGEKLFF; cdr3_nt: TGTGCCAGCAGCCTAGCGACGGGGCGGGGTGAAAAACTGTTTTTT
d_call: TRBD2; j_call: TRBJ2-3; clone_size: few; v_call: TRBV6-6; cdr3_aa: CASIQGLERNTQYF; cdr3_nt: TGTGCCAGCATCCAAGGACTAGAGAGAAATACGCAGTATTTT
d_call: TRBD1; j_call: TRBJ1-1; clone_size: few; v_call: TRBV4-3; cdr3_aa: CASSQGGQGDTEAFF; cdr3_nt: TGCGCCAGCAGCCAAGGGGGCCAGGGGGACACTGAAGCTTTCTTT
d_call: .; j_call: TRBJ2-1; clone_size: .; v_call: TRBV4-1; cdr3_aa: CASSQATGTLGEQFF; cdr3_nt: TGCGCCAGCAGCCAAGCCACCGGGACCTTGGGTGAGCAGTTCTTC
d_call: .; j_call: TRBJ2-3; clone_size: .; v_call: TRBV4-3; cdr3_aa: CASSQATETDTQYF; cdr3_nt: TGCGCCAGCAGCCAAGCGACAGAGACAGATACGCAGTATTTT
d_call: TRBD1; j_call: TRBJ2-3; clone_size: few; v_call: TRBV4-3; cdr3_aa: CASSLRTGGDTQYF; cdr3_nt: TGCGCCAGCAGCCTACGGACAGGGGGAGATACGCAGTATTTT
d_call: TRBD1; j_call: TRBJ1-1; clone_size: .; v_call: TRBV29-1; cdr3_aa: CSVVPPTGLNTEAFF; cdr3_nt: TGCAGCGTTGTTCCGCCGACAGGGTTGAACACTGAAGCTTTCTTT
d_call: TRBD1; j_call: TRBJ2-3; clone_size: many; v_call: TRBV7-6; cdr3_aa: CASSSGQGRRSDTQYF; cdr3_nt: TGTGCCAGCAGCTCGGGACAGGGAAGACGGTCAGATACGCAGTATTTT
d_call: .; j_call: TRBJ1-1; clone_size: .; v_call: TRBV20-1; cdr3_aa: CSARDPWAGGTEAFF; cdr3_nt: TGCAGTGCTAGAGATCCTTGGGCGGGAGGCACTGAAGCTTTCTTT
d_call: .; j_call: TRBJ2-1; clone_size: few; v_call: TRBV4-1; cdr3_aa: CASSQARAYNEQFF; cdr3_nt: TGCGCCAGCAGCCAAGCGAGGGCTTACAATGAGCAGTTCTTC
d_call: .; j_call: TRBJ2-2; clone_size: .; v_call: TRBV7-2; cdr3_aa: CASSPTSSTGELFF; cdr3_nt: TGTGCCAGCAGCCCGACATCGTCCACCGGGGAGCTGTTTTTT
d_call: TRBD1; j_call: TRBJ1-1; clone_size: few; v_call: TRBV30; cdr3_aa: CAWSGTARTEAFF; cdr3_nt: TGTGCCTGGAGCGGGACAGCGCGAACTGAAGCTTTCTTT
d_call: .; j_call: TRBJ1-2; clone_size: many; v_call: TRBV7-9; cdr3_aa: CASSQNLRGIYGYTF; cdr3_nt: TGTGCCAGCAGCCAAAACCTCAGGGGTATCTATGGCTACACCTTC
d_call: .; j_call: TRBJ2-7; clone_size: many; v_call: TRBV5-1; cdr3_aa: CASSFGTAGYEQYF; cdr3_nt: TGCGCCAGCAGCTTCGGGACGGCGGGCTACGAGCAGTACTTC
d_call: TRBD2; j_call: TRBJ2-3; clone_size: few; v_call: TRBV6-6; cdr3_aa: CASKLAGSADTQYF; cdr3_nt: TGTGCCAGCAAGCTAGCGGGGTCCGCAGATACGCAGTATTTT
d_call: TRBD2; j_call: TRBJ2-1; clone_size: few; v_call: TRBV7-2; cdr3_aa: CASSPRGRVLNNEQFF; cdr3_nt: TGTGCCAGCAGCCCGAGAGGGAGGGTGCTTAACAATGAGCAGTTCTTC
d_call: .; j_call: TRBJ1-5; clone_size: .; v_call: TRBV7-9; cdr3_aa: CASSWNNQPQHF; cdr3_nt: TGTGCCAGCAGCTGGAACAATCAGCCCCAGCATTTT
d_call: .; j_call: TRBJ1-3; clone_size: .; v_call: TRBV19; cdr3_aa: CASSMVVSGNTIYF; cdr3_nt: TGTGCCAGTAGTATGGTGGTTTCTGGAAACACCATATATTTT
d_call: .; j_call: TRBJ1-1; clone_size: few; v_call: TRBV27; cdr3_aa: CASSLWGESEAFF; cdr3_nt: TGTGCCAGCAGTTTATGGGGGGAGAGTGAAGCTTTCTTT
d_call: TRBD1; j_call: TRBJ2-5; clone_size: many; v_call: TRBV5-1; cdr3_aa: CASSLSGTGQETQYF; cdr3_nt: TGCGCCAGCAGCTTGTCGGGGACAGGTCAAGAGACCCAGTACTTC
d_call: TRBD2; j_call: TRBJ2-1; clone_size: .; v_call: TRBV10-3; cdr3_aa: CAISLSGGFDEQFF; cdr3_nt: TGTGCCATCAGTTTGAGCGGGGGGTTTGATGAGCAGTTCTTC
d_call: TRBD1; j_call: TRBJ1-4; clone_size: .; v_call: TRBV5-4; cdr3_aa: CASSLSGGGEKLFF; cdr3_nt: TGTGCCAGCAGCTTGTCAGGGGGAGGTGAAAAACTGTTTTTT
d_call: .; j_call: TRBJ2-3; clone_size: .; v_call: TRBV6-5; cdr3_aa: CASSYSAGALPDTQYF; cdr3_nt: TGTGCCAGCAGTTACTCGGCAGGGGCGCTGCCAGATACGCAGTATTTT
d_call: TRBD2; j_call: TRBJ2-5; clone_size: few; v_call: TRBV7-2; cdr3_aa: CASSLGTSDDQYF; cdr3_nt: TGTGCCAGCAGCTTAGGGACTAGCGACGACCAGTACTTC
d_call: TRBD1; j_call: TRBJ2-3; clone_size: .; v_call: TRBV7-2; cdr3_aa: CASSAGQVSIDTQYF; cdr3_nt: TGTGCCAGCAGCGCGGGACAGGTGTCAATCGATACGCAGTATTTT
d_call: TRBD1; j_call: TRBJ2-7; clone_size: few; v_call: TRBV6-2/TRBV6-3; cdr3_aa: CASTDGQGYEQYF; cdr3_nt: TGTGCCAGCACTGACGGACAGGGTTACGAGCAGTACTTC
d_call: .; j_call: TRBJ2-5; clone_size: .; v_call: TRBV20-1; cdr3_aa: CSARDGTQETQYF; cdr3_nt: TGCAGTGCTAGAGATGGGACCCAAGAGACCCAGTACTTC
d_call: .; j_call: TRBJ1-2; clone_size: .; v_call: TRBV6-8; cdr3_aa: CASSKRRDGYTF; cdr3_nt: TGTGCCAGCAGTAAACGTAGGGATGGCTACACCTTC
d_call: .; j_call: TRBJ1-1; clone_size: .; v_call: TRBV6-2/TRBV6-3; cdr3_aa: CASSYDVSGGRRTEAFF; cdr3_nt: TGTGCCAGCAGTTACGACGTTTCGGGAGGGCGACGGACTGAAGCTTTCTTT
d_call: .; j_call: TRBJ2-5; clone_size: many; v_call: TRBV4-3; cdr3_aa: CASSQGTYQETQYF; cdr3_nt: TGCGCCAGCAGCCAGGGGACATACCAAGAGACCCAGTACTTC
d_call: .; j_call: TRBJ2-7; clone_size: few; v_call: TRBV29-1; cdr3_aa: CSAQGGGSYEQYF; cdr3_nt: TGCAGCGCCCAAGGGGGGGGCTCCTACGAGCAGTACTTC
d_call: TRBD1; j_call: TRBJ2-3; clone_size: few; v_call: TRBV15; cdr3_aa: CATSSQTGQYTQYF; cdr3_nt: TGTGCCACCAGCAGTCAGACAGGGCAGTATACGCAGTATTTT